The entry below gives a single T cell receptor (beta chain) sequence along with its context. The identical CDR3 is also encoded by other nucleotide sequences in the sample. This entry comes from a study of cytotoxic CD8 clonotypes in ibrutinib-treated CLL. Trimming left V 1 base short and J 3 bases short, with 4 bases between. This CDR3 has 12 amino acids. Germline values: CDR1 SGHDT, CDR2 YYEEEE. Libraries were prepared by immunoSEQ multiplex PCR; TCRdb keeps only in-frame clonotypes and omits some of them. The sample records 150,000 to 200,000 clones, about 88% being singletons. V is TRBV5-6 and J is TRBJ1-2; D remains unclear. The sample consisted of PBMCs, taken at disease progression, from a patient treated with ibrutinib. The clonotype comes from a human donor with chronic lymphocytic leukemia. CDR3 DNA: TGTGCCAGCAGCTTGCCGGACTATGGCTACACCTTC. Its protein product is CASSLPDYGYTF.